This T cell receptor beta chain was found in a study of blood T cell repertoires in COVID-19. Libraries were prepared by immunoSEQ multiplex PCR; TCRdb keeps only in-frame clonotypes and omits some of them. The sample shows some 330,000 clones, under 95% of them seen only once. The CDR3 covers 13 residues. Per the germline V gene, CDR1 is MDHEN and CDR2 is SYDVKM. J gave up 6 bases and V 8 bases, and 9 bases lay outside the gene matches. The source material was PBMCs or T cells enriched from blood (not recorded which). The chain couples TRBV28 to TRBJ2-7, with TRBD1 identical over 8 bases. This TCR was recovered from a woman in her twenties or thirties who had recovered from COVID-19. The CDR3 sequence: CASGGQGVREQYF. CDR3 DNA: TGTGCCAGCGGCGGACAGGGAGTCCGCGAGCAGTACTTC.